A single T cell receptor beta chain is shown here with its context. Authors' methods: Nucleated cell number was recorded as an estimate derived from reference gene primer amplification. Assay: immunoSEQ multiplex PCR; the TCRdb copy retains only in-frame clones and omits some. Clone size and the V and J calls come from that table; the DNA yielded D and trimming. The sample has 150,000 to 200,000 clones; around 86% are singletons. These data originate in a study of blood T cell repertoires in COVID-19. Across the study: The United States, Italy and Spain were the sources of the acute and convalescent COVID-19 samples. T cells, B-cell-depleted T cells, or PBMCs supplied cDNA or gDNA.

One Seattle source followed patients from active infection through their disease course. The source is a woman in her 70s with COVID-19, enrolled during active disease. The sample comprised peripheral blood.

DNA of the CDR3: TGTGCCAGCAGCGTAGGGAGCTCGGATGAGCAGTTCTTC. Its protein product is CASSVGSSDEQFF. This chain joins TRBV9 and TRBJ2-1, with no clear D. Trimming removed 0 bases from V and 8 bases from J, with 9 bases in between. CDR1 and CDR2 (germline): SGDLS, YYNGEE. The CDR3 contains 13 residues.